The T cell receptor beta chain described here comes from a study of vaccination effects on CD4 cells after COVID-19. About the research overall: Samples collected post-vaccine were obtained a median of 72 days after the second dose.

Of note for this clone: Its antigen is unknown.

Clones were read by immunoSEQ multiplex PCR, and TCRdb kept only the in-frame ones, dropping some. The sample consists of tens of thousands of clones, around 70% of them appearing once. After expansion with viral peptide pools in the ViraFEST assay, antigen-specific CD4+ T cells were sequenced. Between days 9 and 11 of culture, CD4+ T cells were separated out. Participants completed two doses of the BNT162b2 or mRNA-1273 vaccine. Vaccinated recipients, who were negative for nucleocapsid antibodies, had no history of SARS-CoV-2 infection. Cultures used approximately 2 million PBMC per well, around 9 IU/ml IL-2 and approximately 10 ug/ml peptides. Half of the medium was exchanged for IL-2 medium on both days 3 and 7. This CDR3 has 13 amino acids. V lost 5 bases and J lost 0, with 8 bases in between. Per the germline V gene, CDR1 is SGHRS and CDR2 is YFSETQ.

Specimen: CD4+ T cells from PBMCs cultured with HCoV-229E spike peptides, collected after COVID-19 vaccination. This TCR was recovered from a human donor who received a COVID-19 vaccine. The chain employs TRBV5-1 and TRBJ1-1; the D gene is possibly TRBD1 (5 bases). CDR3 sequence: CASRLQVNTEAFF. CDR3 bases: TGCGCCAGCAGGTTACAGGTGAACACTGAAGCTTTCTTT.